This T cell receptor (beta chain) originates from a study of CD8+ T cells in alopecia areata. Across the whole study: Oral tofacitinib, 5 to 10 mg twice daily, was given in an open-label trial. General study results and limits: Numerous expanded lesional clones remained in scalp and blood during tofacitinib.

Treatment reported: oral pan-JAK inhibitor, 5-10 mg twice daily. The sorting of PBMCs gave CD4+ and CD8+ T cells. As the sequencing template, cDNA was produced by extracting RNA and reverse transcribing it. Assay: immunoSEQ multiplex PCR; the TCRdb copy retains only in-frame clones and omits some. This table holds some 170,000 clones, about 61% found once. Germline V CDR1 and CDR2: MGHRA, YSYEKL. This CDR3 contains 13 residues. V lost 0 bases, J lost 8 bases, and 8 bases lay in between. Details on this clone: Its antigen is unidentified.

This chain joins TRBV4-1 and TRBJ1-5; D is ambiguous. Sequenced here: CD4+ T cells sorted from blood, sampled at week 56, from a patient treated with tofacitinib. This sequence was found in a human donor with alopecia areata. Written as DNA, the CDR3 is TGCGCCAGCAGCCAAGACCCCAACAAGCCCCAGCATTTT. Its protein product is CASSQDPNKPQHF.